These T cell receptor beta chains were read from a single sample in a study of OX40 agonist ivuxolimab in advanced cancers. The repertoire was sequenced with immunoSEQ multiplex PCR; TCRdb's copy has only in-frame clones and lacks some. The profile covers some 54,000 clones, with about 88% appearing a single time and 11% to 15% taken by the ten largest. The starting material was CD4+ or CD8+ T cells sorted from blood, obtained in a trial of the OX40 agonist ivuxolimab. The receptors here all came from an adult with an advanced solid tumor such as melanoma, head and neck, liver or kidney cancer. CDR3s include the opening cysteine and the closing phenylalanine or tryptophan. A D gene is named only where the DNA matches it firmly. Clone size is given for some rows only: seen once, a few or many times, or a class if the clone is expanded.

TRBJ2-7 NA few TRBV20-1 TGCAGTGCCCTTCGAATGTACGAGCAGTACTTC CSALRMYEQYF
TRBJ1-6 NA NA TRBV7-9 TGTGCCAGCAGCTTGGAGGGGTTTAGACCCCTCCACTTT CASSLEGFRPLHF
TRBJ1-2 TRBD1 NA TRBV30 TGTGCCTGGAGTGTAGGGACAGCCGGCTATGGCTACACCTTC CAWSVGTAGYGYTF
TRBJ2-5 NA NA TRBV7-7 TGTGCTAGCAGCTTAGCGGGACAGCAAGAGACCCAGTACTTC CASSLAGQQETQYF
TRBJ1-2 NA NA TRBV4-1 TGCGCCAGCAGCCAAGATCCGTCAGGGAACTATGGCTACACCTTC CASSQDPSGNYGYTF
TRBJ2-3 NA NA TRBV10-3 TGTGCCATCAGTGAAGTTGGGTACACAGATACGCAGTATTTT CAISEVGYTDTQYF
TRBJ2-2 TRBD2 NA TRBV27 TGTGCCAGCAGCGTAGTCGGCGGGGGGCCCAACACCGGGGAGCTGTTTTTT CASSVVGGGPNTGELFF
TRBJ1-1 NA NA TRBV5-1 TGCGCCAGCAGCTTGGTGGCGAACACTGAAGCTTTCTTT CASSLVANTEAFF
TRBJ1-3 TRBD1 NA TRBV30 TGTGCCTGGAGTATGGGGACAGGGGGCTCTGGAAACACCATATATTTT CAWSMGTGGSGNTIYF
TRBJ1-2 TRBD1 NA TRBV7-9 TGTGCCAGCACCTCTACAGGGGGCGCAGACTATGGCTACACCTTC CASTSTGGADYGYTF
TRBJ2-7 NA NA TRBV9 TGTGCCAGCAGCCCCATATGGGACATTCTCTCCTACGAGCAGTACTTC CASSPIWDILSYEQYF
TRBJ2-7 NA NA TRBV7-2 TGTGCCAGCAGCTTCAGCTCCTACGAGCAGTACTTC CASSFSSYEQYF
TRBJ1-5 NA NA TRBV27 TGTGCCAGCAGTAGGAGCTATAGCAATCAGCCCCAGCATTTT CASSRSYSNQPQHF
TRBJ2-7 TRBD1 NA TRBV29-1 TGCAGCGTTGTCCCCGGACAGGTAGACGAGCAGTACTTC CSVVPGQVDEQYF